One and the same sample provided the 30 T cell receptor beta chains below, sequenced in a study of shared clonotypes between healthy human individuals. Clones were read by immunoSEQ multiplex PCR, and TCRdb kept only the in-frame ones, dropping some. The repertoire holds more than 1,200,000 clones, with about 98.5% as singletons. The sequenced material came from naive CD4+ T cells sorted from blood. Documented subset: CD45RA+ positively selected. These receptors all stem from a man aged 25 to 45 in good health.

To note about this clone: The sample contains more than one DNA sequence encoding this CDR3. This chain connects TRBV7-9 to TRBJ2-1, with 8 positions matching TRBD2. The CDR3 extends over 17 amino acids. Trimming cost V 3 bases and J 0 bases; bases outside gene matches: 7. Looked up from germline, CDR1 is SEHNR and CDR2 is FQNEAQ (reference sequence). CDR3 residues: CASSFGTSGSSYNEQFF. CDR3 bases: TGTGCCAGCAGCTTCGGCACTAGCGGAAGCTCCTACAATGAGCAGTTCTTC.

This clone occurred once. This sequence joins TRBV29-1 and TRBJ2-1, with 8 bases that match TRBD2. J was trimmed by 4 bases and V by 5 bases; bases with no gene match: 4. CDR1 SQVTM and CDR2 ANQGSEA come from the germline V gene. The CDR3 runs to 13 residues. The CDR3 DNA follows: TGCAGCGTTCCGGTAGCGGGATACAATGAGCAGTTCTTC. Protein: CSVPVAGYNEQFF.

The chain combines TRBV6-5 with TRBJ1-4; no firm D call. Germline V lookup: CDR1 MNHEY, CDR2 SVGAGI. With 0 bases removed from V and 11 bases from J, the gap between germline ends came to 13 bases. This CDR3 has 14 amino acids. CDR3 sequence (DNA): TGTGCCAGCAGTTACTCGACGCAGGCCGGGAAACTGTTTTTT. This codes for CASSYSTQAGKLFF.

The V call is TRBV18, the J call TRBJ2-1; D gene unclear. The CDR3 runs to 11 residues. Trimming cost V 5 bases and J 9 bases, with 8 bases left between them. Per the germline V gene, CDR1 is KGHSH and CDR2 is LQKENI. This CDR3 is CASSTKVEQFF. CDR3 bases: TGTGCCAGCTCAACTAAGGTTGAGCAGTTCTTC.

This CDR3 is CASTGGTDTQYF. Here the CDR3 DNA reads TGTGCCAGTACAGGGGGCACAGATACGCAGTATTTT. J is TRBJ2-3 and V is TRBV19, with a tentative D call TRBD1 (6 bases). The ends were cut back, 7 bases at V and 1 base at J, with 6 bases in the middle. Per the germline V gene, CDR1 is LNHDA and CDR2 is SQIVND (reference sequence). This CDR3 is 12 amino acids long.

The chain has TRBV18 and TRBJ1-1; a weak D match, TRBD1 (6 bases). The CDR3 extends over 13 amino acids. V gave up 3 bases and J gave up 5 bases, with 10 bases separating them. From germline, CDR1 is KGHSH and CDR2 LQKENI. The CDR3 loop is CASSPHQGTEAFF. The DNA of the CDR3 is TGTGCCAGCTCACCTCACCAGGGGACTGAAGCTTTCTTT.

This clone came up once. V and J are TRBV9 and TRBJ2-7; 8 nucleotides match TRBD2. The CDR3 runs to 15 residues. The V and J ends lost 0 bases and 6 bases, in that order; junction bases with no gene match: 8. Germline V gene sequence: CDR1 SGDLS, CDR2 YYNGEE. The CDR3 loop is CASSVGPAGVGEQYF. CDR3 bases: TGTGCCAGCAGCGTAGGTCCAGCGGGAGTCGGCGAGCAGTACTTC.

J is TRBJ1-1 and V is TRBV29-1, with D unclear. V was cut by 2 bases and J by 3 bases, with 10 bases left in between. The germline gives CDR1 SQVTM, CDR2 ANQGSEA. This CDR3 has 13 amino acids. CDR3 loop: CSVEWQTDTEAFF. CDR3 nucleotides: TGCAGCGTTGAATGGCAAACGGACACTGAAGCTTTCTTT.

The chain combines TRBV10-3 with TRBJ1-5; 9 bases map to TRBD1. The J segment lost 8 bases and the V segment lost 6 bases, leaving 14 bases of the junction unmatched. The CDR3 extends over 16 amino acids. Germline V gene data show CDR1 as ENHRY and CDR2 as SYGVKD. The CDR3 sequence: CAISRGSDRGREPQHF. The CDR3 nucleotides read TGTGCCATCAGCCGCGGATCGGACAGGGGCCGGGAGCCCCAGCATTTT.

The V gene is TRBV7-6, the J gene TRBJ2-2, with TRBD1 matching 9 bases. Per the germline V gene, CDR1 is SGHVS and CDR2 is FNYEAQ. J lost 5 bases, V lost 5 bases, and 12 bases had no gene match. The CDR3 totals 17 residues. CDR3 sequence: CASSALGGQGGTGELFF. In DNA, the CDR3 is TGTGCCAGCAGCGCCTTAGGGGGACAGGGAGGGACCGGGGAGCTGTTTTTT.

This chain joins TRBV7-9 and TRBJ2-3; 7 bases align to TRBD2. Germline lookup yields CDR1 SEHNR and CDR2 FQNEAQ (reference sequence). The V gene end was trimmed by 2 bases and the J gene end by 5 bases; junction bases not matched to a gene: 4. This CDR3 has 14 residues. CDR3: CASSLTSEVDTQYF. The CDR3 region has the DNA TGTGCCAGCAGCTTAACTAGCGAGGTAGATACGCAGTATTTT.

V gene TRBV7-8 combines with J gene TRBJ1-2, with TRBD1 as a possible D gene (5 bases). This CDR3 comprises 17 residues. Germline V CDR1 and CDR2: SGHVS, FQNEAQ. V lost 7 bases to trimming and J lost 5 bases, with 26 bases between them. The CDR3 nucleotides read TGTGCCAGCAAACCAGGAGGGTACGGGACCGATAGTTATGGCTACACCTTC. Protein: CASKPGGYGTDSYGYTF.

The chain employs TRBV10-2 and TRBJ2-7; no definite D call. CDR3 length equals 13 residues. Trimming stripped 6 bases from V and 1 base from J, with 10 bases between. Germline assignment: CDR1 WSHSY and CDR2 SAAADI. The CDR3 loop reads CASSQIWSYEQYF. CDR3 DNA: TGCGCCAGCAGCCAGATCTGGTCCTACGAGCAGTACTTC.

Written as DNA, the CDR3 is TGCGCCAGCAGCTTGGCTCCCGACATTCAGTACGGTGAAGCTTTCTTT. This translates into CASSLAPDIQYGEAFF. This chain uses TRBV5-1 with TRBJ1-1; D gene uncertain. Trimming removed 0 bases at V and 7 bases at J, with 19 bases between. The CDR3 runs to 16 residues. In germline, CDR1 is SGHRS, CDR2 YFSETQ.

The chain employs TRBV7-9 and TRBJ2-3, with D perhaps matching TRBD2 (6 bases). CDR1 and CDR2 (germline): SEHNR, FQNEAQ (reference sequence). CDR3 length: 16 amino acids. V lost 6 bases and J 2 bases, leaving 18 bases between the germline ends. The CDR3 region has the DNA TGTGCCAGCAGTCGCTCAGAAAGGGAGGACACAGATACGCAGTATTTT. This codes for CASSRSEREDTDTQYF.

This chain connects TRBV21-1 to TRBJ2-1; the table's D call, TRBD2, has no DNA check behind it. TRBV21-1 is given as a pseudogene. The CDR3 has 16 residues. Written as DNA, the CDR3 is TGTGCCAGCAGCAAGAGCGGGGTTAATCTTGCGAATGAGCAGTTCTTC. Protein sequence: CASSKSGVNLANEQFF.

The chain couples TRBV9 to TRBJ2-1; 7 positions match TRBD2. CDR3 length equals 14 residues. Germline V gene data show CDR1 as SGDLS and CDR2 as YYNGEE. The trim removed 3 bases at V and 6 bases at J, leaving 6 bases unmatched. CDR3 loop: CASSGRTSGNEQFF. CDR3 in DNA: TGTGCCAGCAGCGGAAGGACTAGTGGCAATGAGCAGTTCTTC.

The chain employs TRBV11-3 and TRBJ2-1; 8 bases agree with TRBD2. The germline V gene encodes CDR1 SGHNT and CDR2 YENEEA. V dropped 5 bases and J dropped 11; count of bases not matched to a gene: 11. The CDR3 consists of 14 residues. Here the CDR3 DNA reads TGTGCCAGCAGCCCGCCCGGGGAGCGGGAGAAGCAGTTCTTC. Amino acid sequence: CASSPPGEREKQFF.

The V and J genes are TRBV18 and TRBJ2-3; D is perhaps TRBD1 or TRBD2 (5 bases each). From germline, CDR1 is KGHSH and CDR2 LQKENI. The length of the CDR3 is 17 residues. V was cut by 2 bases and J by 3 bases, with 18 bases left in between. The CDR3 DNA is TGTGCCAGCTCACCAAGACGGCAGGGAGTGGATACAGATACGCAGTATTTT. Its translation: CASSPRRQGVDTDTQYF.

The rearrangement uses TRBV11-2 and TRBJ1-1; D possibly corresponds to TRBD1 (5 bases). This CDR3 is built from 15 residues. Trimming took 1 base from V and 1 from J, leaving 10 bases between them. CDR1 is SGHAT, CDR2 FQNNGV, per germline. The CDR3 nucleotides are TGTGCCAGCAGCTTAGGAGCCAGGGCGAACACTGAAGCTTTCTTT. Translated, it gives CASSLGARANTEAFF.

The chain is built from TRBV6-6 and TRBJ1-2; TRBD1 might be the D (5 bases). The CDR3 is 13 residues long. The V end was cut by 0 bases, the J end by 6 bases, with 8 bases between. From germline, CDR1 is MNHNY and CDR2 SVGAGI (reference sequence). This chain's CDR3 is CASSYSGRDGYTF. The CDR3 region has the DNA TGTGCCAGCAGTTACTCGGGCAGGGATGGCTACACCTTC.

The chain joins TRBV5-4 to TRBJ2-1; the D is unclear. The V and J ends lost 1 base and 8 bases respectively, with 13 bases between them. Germline loops: CDR1 SGHNT, CDR2 YYREEE (reference sequence). The CDR3 spans 14 residues. The CDR3 nucleotides are TGTGCCAGCAGCTTGAATTGGGCTCGGGATGAGCAGTTCTTC. Translated, it gives CASSLNWARDEQFF. The entire variable domain, with the rest obtained from reference TRBV5-4 and TRBJ2-1, is as follows: ETGVTQSPTHLIKTRGQQVTLRCSSQSGHNTVSWYQQALGQGPQFIFQYYREEENGRGNFPPRFSGLQFPNYSSELNVNALELDDSALYLCASSLNWARDEQFFGPGTRLTVL.

The gene calls are TRBV7-9 and TRBJ2-1, with D unclear. Trimming stripped 7 bases from V and 12 bases from J, with 19 bases between. The CDR3 extends over 13 amino acids. Germline V gene sequence: CDR1 SEHNR, CDR2 FQNEAQ (reference sequence). The CDR3 DNA is TGTGCCAGCACCCCAAGTCCGGCGCCGGTGCAGTTCTTC. It codes for CASTPSPAPVQFF. Using reference TRBV7-9 and TRBJ2-1 for the parts outside the CDR3, the full variable domain is DTGVSQNPRHKITKRGQNVTFRCDPISEHNRLYWYRQTLGQGPEFLTYFQNEAQLEKSRLLSDRFSAERPKGSFSTLEIQRTEQGDSAMYLCASTPSPAPVQFFGPGTRLTVL.

This chain joins TRBV20-1 and TRBJ2-1; no clear D gene. The CDR3 contains 11 residues. The V gene lost 4 bases and the J gene lost 8 bases, with 9 bases spanning the gap. In germline, CDR1 is DFQATT, CDR2 SNEGSKA (reference sequence). In nucleotides, the CDR3 is TGCAGTGCTACCCGCATCTATGAGCAGTTCTTC. Its translation is CSATRIYEQFF.

This sequence joins TRBV6-5 and TRBJ2-3; D uncertain. CDR3 size: 14 residues. In germline, CDR1 is MNHEY, CDR2 SVGAGI. V shed 4 bases and J shed 4 bases, with 12 bases lying between them. The DNA for the CDR3 is TGTGCCAGCAGTTTGTTACTTGAGGCAGATACGCAGTATTTT. Residues: CASSLLLEADTQYF.

The chain couples TRBV9 to TRBJ2-3; weak D call: TRBD1 (6 bases). The CDR3 length is 16 residues. Germline CDR1 and CDR2: SGDLS and YYNGEE. Trimming took off 4 bases at V and 8 bases at J, with 23 bases between the two ends. The CDR3 nucleotides read TGTGCCAGCAGCCCTGGGGGCAACCTGGGGGTTGGTACGCAGTATTTT. Translated: CASSPGGNLGVGTQYF.

The chain uses TRBV5-1 and TRBJ1-1; D is possibly TRBD1 (5 bases). The germline V and J ends were trimmed by 2 bases and 8 bases, with 16 bases remaining between them. There are 14 residues in the CDR3. The V gene's germline CDR1 is SGHRS and CDR2 YFSETQ. The DNA for the CDR3 is TGCGCCAGCAGCTTTGGGGCGACTACAGGAGAAGCTTTCTTT. It encodes CASSFGATTGEAFF.

The rearrangement uses TRBV7-3 and TRBJ2-7, with a possible D match to TRBD1 (5 bases). Germline values: CDR1 SGHTA, CDR2 FQGTGA. The germline V and J ends were trimmed by 8 bases and 4 bases, with 12 bases remaining between them. The CDR3 runs to 12 residues. CDR3 DNA: TGTGCCAGCGGGGCTGACCGGTACGAGCAGTACTTC. It translates to CASGADRYEQYF.

The chain joins TRBV14 to TRBJ2-5; a weak D match, TRBD1 (5 bases). Per the germline V gene, CDR1 is SGHDN and CDR2 is FVKESK. This CDR3 has 15 amino acids. V lost 3 bases to trimming and J lost 5 bases, with 16 bases between them. CDR3 sequence (DNA): TGTGCCAGCAGCCATGGACAAGCTTCGGCCGAGACCCAGTACTTC. Its translation: CASSHGQASAETQYF.

This clone was picked up a small number of times. The chain links TRBV5-4 to TRBJ1-5; 7 nucleotides line up with TRBD1. Trimming at V came to 5 bases and at J to 0 bases, leaving 14 bases not matched to a gene. The CDR3 is 18 residues long. Germline V lookup: CDR1 SGHNT, CDR2 YYREEE (reference sequence). The CDR3 nucleotides read TGTGCCAGCAGTAAATTCGGGACAGTTTCCCATAGCAATCAGCCCCAGCATTTT. It codes for CASSKFGTVSHSNQPQHF.